One and the same sample provided the 19 T cell receptor beta chains below, sequenced in a study of T cells after somatic rescue of genetic block. The method was immunoSEQ multiplex PCR; TCRdb's version includes in-frame clones alone and lacks a portion of them. The sample contains some 14,000 clones, around three quarters of which appear only once. Sequencing was done on a sample of peripheral blood mononuclear cells (PBMCs). All receptors derive from a boy younger than 18.

CDR3: CASSWTGSFYNSPLHF. The CDR3 region has the DNA TGCGCCAGCAGCTGGACAGGGTCATTCTATAATTCACCCCTCCACTTT. The chain employs TRBV5-1 and TRBJ1-6; 8 nucleotides match TRBD1. V lost 3 bases, J lost 3 bases, and 5 bases stayed unmatched. The CDR3 contains 16 residues. Germline CDR1 and CDR2: SGHRS and YFSETQ.

This chain connects TRBV5-1 to TRBJ2-6; D is unclear. V lost 6 bases and J lost 0, with 7 bases in between. Germline V CDR1 and CDR2: SGHRS, YFSETQ. The CDR3 has 14 residues. The CDR3 is CASKSSSGANVLTF. For the CDR3, the DNA is TGCGCCAGCAAGTCGAGCTCTGGGGCCAACGTCCTGACTTTC.

This CDR3 reads CASSLGGQRRVGTEAFF. Written as DNA, the CDR3 is TGTGCCAGCAGCTTAGGGGGACAGCGGAGGGTGGGCACTGAAGCTTTCTTT. The V gene is TRBV7-9, the J gene TRBJ1-1; 7 bases are a match to TRBD1. V trimming: 1 base; J trimming: 4 bases; junction bases outside the gene matches: 12. Germline lookup yields CDR1 SEHNR and CDR2 FQNEAQ (reference sequence). This CDR3 has 17 residues.

This chain uses TRBV2 with TRBJ2-2; 7 positions agree with TRBD2. The germline V gene has CDR1 SNHLY and CDR2 FYNNEI. V trimming: 5 bases; J trimming: 8 bases; junction bases outside the gene matches: 8. The CDR3 spans 14 residues. For the CDR3, the DNA is TGTGCCAGCAGTCGCCGGGACTACCGTGGGGAGCTGTTTTTT. Encoded protein: CASSRRDYRGELFF.

By frequency in the sample, this clone is large. For the CDR3, the DNA is TGTGCCAGCAGCCAACACCGAAGGGCCCCTAACTATGGCTACACCTTC. It specifies CASSQHRRAPNYGYTF. The V and J genes are TRBV14 and TRBJ1-2; D call uncertain. CDR1 and CDR2 (germline): SGHDN, FVKESK. V lost 2 bases, J lost 0 bases, and 13 bases lay in between. The length of the CDR3 is 16 residues.

This clone was recorded a few times. Other DNA sequences in the same sample also yield this CDR3. The chain joins TRBV28 to TRBJ1-2; D might be TRBD1 (6 bases). The V end lost 3 bases, the J end lost 5 bases, and 13 bases lay between the germline ends. CDR3 length equals 14 residues. CDR1 and CDR2 from the germline V gene are MDHEN and SYDVKM. CDR3 region: CASSLGGAGYGYTF. In DNA, the CDR3 is TGTGCCAGCAGTTTGGGGGGCGCTGGATATGGCTACACCTTC.

J is TRBJ1-4 and V is TRBV30; D remains ambiguous. Germline CDR1 and CDR2: GTSNPN and SVGIG (reference sequence). The CDR3 covers 13 residues. Trimming stripped 3 bases from V and 3 bases from J, with 8 bases between. The CDR3 nucleotides read TGTGCCTGGAGAAAACAGTCTAATGAAAAACTGTTTTTT. The encoded protein is CAWRKQSNEKLFF.

This clone was seen a handful of times. The chain uses TRBV19 and TRBJ1-4; 7 nucleotides agree with TRBD1. Trimming cost V 7 bases and J 3 bases; bases outside gene matches: 8. The CDR3 totals 15 residues. In germline, CDR1 is LNHDA, CDR2 SQIVND (reference sequence). The CDR3 protein is CASKEGARPNEKLFF. Here the CDR3 DNA reads TGTGCCAGTAAAGAGGGGGCGAGGCCTAATGAAAAACTGTTTTTT.

The chain carries TRBV2 and TRBJ1-2; D not certain. Trimming removed 4 bases at V and 3 bases at J, with 9 bases between. The germline V gene encodes CDR1 SNHLY and CDR2 FYNNEI. The CDR3 runs to 13 residues. The CDR3 region is CASSVEEDYGYTF. The CDR3 DNA is TGTGCCAGCAGTGTGGAGGAGGACTATGGCTACACCTTC.

V is TRBV25-1 and J is TRBJ1-5, with D possibly being TRBD1 (5 bases). This CDR3 is built from 13 residues. Germline V gene data show CDR1 as MGHDK and CDR2 as SYGVNS. V was shortened by 5 bases and J by 5 bases, with 10 bases between the two germline ends. Here the CDR3 DNA reads TGTGCCAGCAGTCAGGGCATTCATCAGCCCCAGCATTTT. Amino acids: CASSQGIHQPQHF.

The V gene is TRBV28, the J gene TRBJ2-1, with unresolved D. This CDR3 contains 12 residues. V was shortened by 5 bases and J by 4 bases, with 6 bases between the two germline ends. Germline V CDR1 and CDR2: MDHEN, SYDVKM. CDR3 loop: CASSLTYNEQFF. CDR3 nucleotides: TGTGCCAGCAGTCTTACATACAATGAGCAGTTCTTC.

In this sample, this clone turned up a few times. This rearrangement joins TRBV11-2 to TRBJ2-7, with a tentative D call TRBD1 (6 bases). The germline CDR1 and CDR2 sequences are SGHAT and FQNNGV. CDR3 length: 14 residues. Deletions cut 3 bases from V and 6 bases from J, with 15 bases between. CDR3 bases: TGTGCCAGCAGCTTTATACAGGGTAGCGCCGAGCAGTACTTC. Amino acid sequence: CASSFIQGSAEQYF.

The chain couples TRBV7-9 to TRBJ2-3; TRBD1 aligns across 8 bases. The V segment lost 4 bases and the J segment 1 base; nucleotides outside the gene matches: 4. The germline V gene has CDR1 SEHNR and CDR2 FQNEAQ (reference sequence). This CDR3 has 15 amino acids. The CDR3 bases are TGTGCCAGCAGCTCGGGACAGGCCCGCACAGATACGCAGTATTTT. Protein product: CASSSGQARTDTQYF.

The chain employs TRBV5-1 and TRBJ2-5; possibly TRBD1 for D (5 bases). Germline CDR1 is SGHRS and CDR2 is YFSETQ. The CDR3 is 15 amino acids. V lost 0 bases to trimming and J lost 5 bases, with 14 bases between them. DNA of the CDR3: TGCGCCAGCAGCTTGGGAGCTCAGGGTGGGGAGACCCAGTACTTC. This gives the protein CASSLGAQGGETQYF.

The rearrangement joins TRBV18 to TRBJ2-1; D perhaps matches TRBD2 (7 bases). V lost 6 bases to trimming and J lost 6 bases, with 18 bases between them. This CDR3 is built from 15 residues. Per germline, CDR1 KGHSH and CDR2 LQKENI. CDR3 loop: CASSPYGGQSNEQFF. DNA of the CDR3: TGTGCCAGCTCCCCCTACGGGGGGCAGAGCAATGAGCAGTTCTTC.

Worth noting for this clone: In the same sample, other DNA sequences code for this CDR3. This sequence joins TRBV19 and TRBJ2-5; D might be TRBD2 (7 bases). Germline CDR1 reads LNHDA; CDR2 reads SQIVND (reference sequence). Trimming pared 3 bases from V and 5 bases from J, leaving 25 bases between. The CDR3 is 18 residues long. This CDR3 is CASSIGRWGGAGTETQYF. The CDR3 DNA reads as TGTGCCAGTAGTATTGGGCGGTGGGGGGGGGCGGGGACCGAGACCCAGTACTTC.

This rearrangement joins TRBV7-2 to TRBJ1-3; D is unclear. This CDR3 spans 15 amino acids. CDR1 is SGHTA and CDR2 is FQGNSA in the germline V gene. Trimming removed 3 bases at V and 3 bases at J, with 12 bases between. This CDR3 reads CASSFPGVGGNTIYF. The CDR3 DNA is TGTGCCAGCAGCTTCCCGGGCGTAGGTGGAAACACCATATATTTT.

This sequence joins TRBV28 and TRBJ1-1; tentatively, D is TRBD1 (5 bases). There are 13 residues in the CDR3. With 4 bases removed from V and 1 base from J, the gap between germline ends came to 7 bases. Germline V gene lookup returns CDR1 MDHEN and CDR2 SYDVKM. DNA of the CDR3: TGTGCCAGCAGTTCGACAGCGAACACTGAAGCTTTCTTT. Translation: CASSSTANTEAFF.

The chain carries TRBV5-1 and TRBJ1-4; no clear D gene. CDR3 length: 15 residues. Germline V gives CDR1 SGHRS, CDR2 YFSETQ. V was clipped by 0 bases and J by 4 bases, with 10 bases between them. CDR3 coding DNA: TGCGCCAGCAGCTTGGCAGGCGGTATTAATGAAAAACTGTTTTTT. Translated, it gives CASSLAGGINEKLFF.